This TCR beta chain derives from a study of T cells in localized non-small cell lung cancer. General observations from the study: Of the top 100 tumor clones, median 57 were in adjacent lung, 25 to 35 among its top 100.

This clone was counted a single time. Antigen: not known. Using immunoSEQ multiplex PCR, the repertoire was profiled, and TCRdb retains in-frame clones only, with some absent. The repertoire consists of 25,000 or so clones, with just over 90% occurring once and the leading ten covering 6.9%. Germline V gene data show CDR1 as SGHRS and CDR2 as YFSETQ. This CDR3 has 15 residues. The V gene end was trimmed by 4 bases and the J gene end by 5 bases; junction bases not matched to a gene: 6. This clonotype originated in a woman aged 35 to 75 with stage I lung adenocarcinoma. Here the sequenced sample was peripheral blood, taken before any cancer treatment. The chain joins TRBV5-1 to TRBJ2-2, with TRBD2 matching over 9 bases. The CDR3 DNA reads TGCGCCAGCAGCAAAGCGGGAGGCGGGACCGGGGAGCTGTTTTTT. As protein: CASSKAGGGTGELFF.